Only one count was recorded for the clone carrying this TCR beta chain. Its target is unknown. The data are from a study of PD-1 blockade in mismatch repair-deficient tumors. At the level of the study: Enrolled about 2013-2017, patients had progressing, pretreated mismatch repair-deficient cancers of around 12 types.

Repertoires were generated with immunoSEQ multiplex PCR, while TCRdb's copy carries only in-frame clones and drops some. The sample gives some 100,000 clones, over 65% of which show up once; roughly 6.2% is in the top ten. Overall study results and limits: Tumor-resident clones, often absent from pretreatment blood, expanded after pembrolizumab and then contracted.

This CDR3 spans 13 amino acids. From germline, CDR1 is MNHEY and CDR2 SMNVEV (reference sequence). V dropped 6 bases and J dropped 5 bases, with 10 bases sitting between them. The origin of this receptor is an adult with mismatch repair-deficient cancer. The genes are TRBV27 and TRBJ1-4; no clear D gene. Sample: peripheral blood, taken roughly eight months after starting pembrolizumab. The chain's CDR3 is CASRGLLNEKLFF. In DNA, the CDR3 is TGTGCCAGCAGGGGCCTTTTAAATGAAAAACTGTTTTTT.